This TCR beta chain was sequenced for a study of T cells in Graves' hyperthyroidism and ophthalmopathy. RNA transcripts gave rise to amplified TCR beta CDR3 regions. Using the HTBI primer set, a first-round RT-PCR was run on the TCR CDR3. TCRdb reprocessed the multiplex PCR reads via MiXCR and lists one record per CDR3 protein. Of under 400,000 distinct CDR3 sequences listed, about 14% are singletons. The CDR3 has 14 amino acids. Germline V lookup: CDR1 DFQATT, CDR2 SNEGSKA (reference sequence). V was shortened by 2 bases and J by 4 bases, with 12 bases between the two germline ends. This clonotype was counted only a few times. Diagnostic assessment was based on clinical symptoms, serum thyroxine and TRAb, thyroid ultrasound and orbital computed tomography.

The sequence derives from a woman between 55 and 75 years old with Graves' hyperthyroidism. This chain uses TRBV20-1 with TRBJ2-1; D is perhaps TRBD1 (7 bases). Source material: blood. CDR3 amino acids: CSARRSGGYNEQFF. Written as DNA, the CDR3 is TGCAGTGCTAGAAGGTCAGGGGGGTACAATGAGCAGTTCTTC.